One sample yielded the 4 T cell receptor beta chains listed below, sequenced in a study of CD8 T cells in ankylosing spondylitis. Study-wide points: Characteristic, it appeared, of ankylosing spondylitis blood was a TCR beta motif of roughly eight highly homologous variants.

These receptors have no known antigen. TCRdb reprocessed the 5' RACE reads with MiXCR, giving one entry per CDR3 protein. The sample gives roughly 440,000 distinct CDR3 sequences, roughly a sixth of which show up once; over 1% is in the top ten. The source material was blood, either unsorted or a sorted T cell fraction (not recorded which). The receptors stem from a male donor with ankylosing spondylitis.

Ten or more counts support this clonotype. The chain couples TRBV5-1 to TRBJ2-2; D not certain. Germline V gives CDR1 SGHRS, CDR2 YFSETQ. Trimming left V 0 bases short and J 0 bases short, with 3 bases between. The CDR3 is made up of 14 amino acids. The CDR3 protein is CASSLAPNTGELFF. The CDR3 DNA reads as TGCGCCAGCAGCTTGGCGCCGAACACCGGGGAGCTGTTTTTT. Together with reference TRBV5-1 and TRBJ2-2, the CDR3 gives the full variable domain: KAGVTQTPRYLIKTRGQQVTLSCSPISGHRSVSWYQQTPGQGLQFLFEYFSETQRNKGNFPGRFSGRQFSNSRSEMNVSTLELGDSALYLCASSLAPNTGELFFGEGSRLTVL.

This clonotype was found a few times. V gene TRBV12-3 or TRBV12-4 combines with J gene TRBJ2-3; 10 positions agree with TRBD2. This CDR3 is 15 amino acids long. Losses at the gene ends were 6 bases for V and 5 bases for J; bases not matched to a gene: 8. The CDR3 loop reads CASRSPSGSRDTQYF. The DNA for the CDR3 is TGTGCCAGCAGGTCCCCTAGCGGGAGTAGAGATACGCAGTATTTT.

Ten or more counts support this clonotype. Here the CDR3 DNA reads TGTGCCAGCAGCCAACGTGCATTAGGGGGGTATGGCTACACCTTC. Its protein is CASSQRALGGYGYTF. V gene TRBV3-1 combines with J gene TRBJ1-2; a possible D gene is TRBD1 (6 bases). The CDR3 has 15 amino acids. Germline V gene data show CDR1 as LGHDT and CDR2 as YNNKEL (reference sequence). The germline V and J ends were trimmed by 2 bases and 5 bases, with 15 bases remaining between them.

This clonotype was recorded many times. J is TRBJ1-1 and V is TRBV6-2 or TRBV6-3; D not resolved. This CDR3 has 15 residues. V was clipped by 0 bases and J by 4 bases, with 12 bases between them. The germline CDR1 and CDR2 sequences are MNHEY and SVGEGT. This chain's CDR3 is CASSYSSAGGTEAFF. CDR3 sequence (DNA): TGTGCCAGCAGTTACTCGAGTGCAGGCGGCACTGAAGCTTTCTTT.